This T cell receptor beta chain was found in a study of T cells in Graves' hyperthyroidism and ophthalmopathy. The length of the CDR3 is 16 residues. The V gene's germline CDR1 is SGHTA and CDR2 FQGNSA. The germline V and J ends were trimmed by 7 bases and 0 bases, with 18 bases remaining between them. A single count supports this clonotype. RNA transcripts provided the source from which TCR beta CDR3 regions were amplified. The HTBI primer set drove a first-round RT-PCR of the TCR CDR3. Each CDR3 protein is one row after TCRdb ran MiXCR on the multiplex PCR reads. The table lists hundreds of thousands of distinct CDR3 sequences, 45% of them singletons.

The chain recombines TRBV7-2 with TRBJ1-1; D is undetermined. Sequences were obtained from peripheral blood or thyroid tissue (not recorded which). The TCR sequence derives from an adult man with Graves' disease, either hyperthyroidism or ophthalmopathy (not recorded which). CDR3 loop: CASNPSPGKLNTEAFF. DNA of the CDR3: TGTGCCAGCAACCCCTCGCCGGGAAAGTTGAACACTGAAGCTTTCTTT.